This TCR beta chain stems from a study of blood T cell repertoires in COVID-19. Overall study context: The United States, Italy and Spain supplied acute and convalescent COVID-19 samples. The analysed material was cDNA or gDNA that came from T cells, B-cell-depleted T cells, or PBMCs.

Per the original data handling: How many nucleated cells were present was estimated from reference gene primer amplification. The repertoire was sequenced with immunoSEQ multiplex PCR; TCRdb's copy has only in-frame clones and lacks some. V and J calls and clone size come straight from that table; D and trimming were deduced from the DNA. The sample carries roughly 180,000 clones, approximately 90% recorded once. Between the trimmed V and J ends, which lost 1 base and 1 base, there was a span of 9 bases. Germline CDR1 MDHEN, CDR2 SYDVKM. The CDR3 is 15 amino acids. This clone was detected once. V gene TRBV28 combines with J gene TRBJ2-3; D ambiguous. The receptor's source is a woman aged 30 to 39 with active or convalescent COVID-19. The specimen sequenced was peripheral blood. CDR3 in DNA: TGTGCCAGCAGTTTATCCCGGTTCCGCACAGATACGCAGTATTTT. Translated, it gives CASSLSRFRTDTQYF. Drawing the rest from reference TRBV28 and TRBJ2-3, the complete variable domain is DVKVTQSSRYLVKRTGEKVFLECVQDMDHENMFWYRQDPGLGLRLIYFSYDVKMKEKGDIPEGYSVSREKKERFSLILESASTNQTSMYLCASSLSRFRTDTQYFGPGTRLTVL.